These T cell receptor beta chains were read from a single sample in a study of blood T cell repertoires in COVID-19. Generated by immunoSEQ multiplex PCR, the TCRdb table keeps only in-frame clones and is missing some. The sample holds about 210,000 clones, around four fifths seen once. Sequenced input: PBMCs or T cells enriched from blood (not recorded which). These TCRs come from a man aged 35 to 55 who had recovered from COVID-19. Both conserved end residues are part of each CDR3. The listing skips clone size in some rows; elsewhere it reads once, few, many or a size class.

v_call,j_call,clone_size,cdr3_aa
TRBV5-1,TRBJ2-1,.,CASSSDGTGGNEQFF
TRBV15,TRBJ2-5,.,CATSPLRGQETQYF
TRBV10-1,TRBJ2-7,once,CASSGGNSYEQYF
TRBV4-1,TRBJ1-2,.,CASSPLGRSYGYTF
TRBV5-4,TRBJ2-7,.,CASSLNQRYEQYF
TRBV11-2,TRBJ1-2,few,CASSRVTGWEFGYTF
TRBV18,TRBJ2-5,.,CASSPRQGQETQYF
TRBV4-1,TRBJ2-7,.,CASSQEEDRVTYEQYF
TRBV30,TRBJ1-2,few,CAWLTESYTF
TRBV9,TRBJ2-2,few,CASSPQVDRAGELFF
TRBV28,TRBJ2-7,.,CASSKTTGAYEQYF
TRBV21-1,TRBJ2-7,.,CASSKGFATFYEQYF
TRBV9,TRBJ1-1,.,CASSVRTGGTEAFF
TRBV5-1,TRBJ2-3,.,CASSSGIGLMADTQYF
TRBV7-6,TRBJ2-2,.,CASSPRLAGNTGELFF
TRBV6-1,TRBJ2-7,.,CASSFSDYEQYF
TRBV29-1,TRBJ1-1,.,CSVYRGTEAFF
TRBV6-5,TRBJ1-2,.,CASSYTGQGGYTF
TRBV6-5,TRBJ1-2,.,CASSYGADRANYGYTF
TRBV19,TRBJ2-5,.,CASSMVTSGGSTKETQYF
TRBV4-1,TRBJ2-1,.,CASSPSGISYNEQFF
TRBV2,TRBJ1-2,.,CASSEGTGGYYGYTF
TRBV2,TRBJ2-5,.,CASSESRETQYF
TRBV3-1/TRBV3-2,TRBJ2-2,.,CASSLTGSTGELFF
TRBV27,TRBJ2-7,once,CASSYRGRYEQYF
TRBV7-6,TRBJ2-1,.,CASSLGLLNEQFF
TRBV19,TRBJ2-3,.,CASSKMGASYTDTQYF
TRBV5-1,TRBJ1-2,.,CASSYGGTGANYGYTF
TRBV3-1/TRBV3-2,TRBJ1-1,.,CASSQDPRTGNENTEAFF
TRBV10-2,TRBJ1-1,.,CAVHVGAMGTEAFF
TRBV28,TRBJ2-2,.,CASSFSGGTGELFF
TRBV10-3,TRBJ1-5,few,CAISPYKTGGPQPQHF
TRBV18,TRBJ2-7,.,CASSPYGGSGGHEQYF
TRBV12-5,TRBJ2-1,.,CASGLAPLGLAVFYNEQFF
TRBV6-5,TRBJ1-2,.,CASSPQGYGYTF
TRBV2,TRBJ1-2,few,CASSEAEQGAYGYTF
TRBV6-6,TRBJ1-2,once,CATQGGTGEVHTF
TRBV7-9,TRBJ1-3,.,CASSDIPGQESGNTIYF
TRBV4-1,TRBJ1-1,few,CASSQGGVSGMNTEAFF
TRBV4-1,TRBJ2-3,.,CASSQGGRSDTQYF
TRBV2,TRBJ1-2,once,CASKLGQVPNYGYTF
TRBV5-4,TRBJ2-2,.,CASSKDRGEGGELFF
TRBV9,TRBJ1-2,.,CASSSRRDLYGYTF
TRBV19,TRBJ1-1,once,CASSRSRVTEAFF